This record looks at one T cell receptor beta chain sequence and its context. The antigen remains unidentified. This sample was included in a study of vaccination effects on CD4 cells after COVID-19. J gave up 3 bases and V 8 bases, and 6 bases lay outside the gene matches. The CDR3 is made up of 14 amino acids. Germline V CDR1 and CDR2: SNHLY, FYNNEI. After around ten days in culture, the CD4+ T cells were isolated. Method: immunoSEQ multiplex PCR; TCRdb's copy keeps in-frame clones and lacks some. The table includes roughly 64,000 clones, 72% detected once. The V and J genes are TRBV2 and TRBJ1-5; 8 bases match TRBD1. The input for sequencing was CD4+ T cells from PBMCs cultured without peptide, taken before COVID-19 vaccination. The TCR comes from a human donor who had a prior SARS-CoV-2 infection. This CDR3 is CASRTGLSNQPQHF. DNA of the CDR3: TGTGCCAGCCGGACAGGGTTATCCAATCAGCCCCAGCATTTT.